The present TCR beta chain was sequenced within a study of control samples from healthy donors and cancer patients. The CDR3 is made up of 14 amino acids. Deletions cut 3 bases from V and 6 bases from J, with 10 bases between. CDR1 and CDR2 (germline): SGHRS, YFSETQ. Libraries were prepared by immunoSEQ multiplex PCR; TCRdb keeps only in-frame clonotypes and omits some of them. The sample lists approximately 150,000 clones; about 94% were seen once. The sequenced sample was PBMCs. This chain connects TRBV5-1 to TRBJ1-6; TRBD1 is a possible D gene (6 bases). The sequence came from a man aged 55 to 69 with colorectal cancer. The CDR3 DNA follows: TGCGCCAGCAGCTCCGGACAGCCTAATTCACCCCTCCACTTT. Encoded protein: CASSSGQPNSPLHF.